This T cell receptor beta chain came from a study of neurological immune-mediated disorders. This clonotype was detected ten times or more. The cell input for sorted libraries was 950,000 to 1,000,000, and those cells were CD4+ or CD8+ T cells. MiXCR, applied by TCRdb to the 5' RACE reads, yields one record per CDR3 protein. Of roughly 39,000 distinct CDR3 sequences detected, 4% to 5.5% appear once; the ten largest clones hold approximately 9.1%. The clonotype originates from a man younger than 35 in good health. Sequencing was performed on CD4+ T cells from blood.

The CDR3 bases are TGTGCCAGCAGTCCTGCGACAGGGGGAATGTACGAGCAGTACTTC. Its protein is CASSPATGGMYEQYF. The genes are TRBV27 and TRBJ2-7; 9 nucleotides agree with TRBD1. The CDR3 is 15 amino acids. V lost 5 bases and J lost 4; bases outside the gene matches: 9. CDR1 MNHEY and CDR2 SMNVEV come from the germline V gene (reference sequence).